Each of the 3 T cell receptor beta chains below was sequenced from the same sample in a study of T-cell reconstitution after alpha-beta-depleted transplantation in children. The TCRbeta library incorporated unique molecular identifiers. TCRdb re-called the PCR reads with MiXCR, one entry per CDR3 protein. This sample carries hundreds of thousands of distinct CDR3 sequences, about an eighth of them seen once, and the ten largest clones take roughly 0.84%. The sample here was PBMCs, taken before TCRalphabeta/CD19-depleted stem cell transplant. The receptor set was obtained from a girl aged 2-15 years with congenital amegakaryocytic thrombocytopenia, due to receive a stem cell transplant.

This clonotype was seen only a few times. The chain uses TRBV18 and TRBJ1-6; D is unresolved. The V gene lost 3 bases and the J gene lost 5 bases, with 8 bases spanning the gap. The CDR3 sequence is 14 residues long. Germline lookup yields CDR1 KGHSH and CDR2 LQKENI. The CDR3 loop is CASSPRLDNSPLHF. Here the CDR3 DNA reads TGTGCCAGCTCACCTAGGCTCGATAATTCACCCCTCCACTTT.

V and J are TRBV5-1 and TRBJ1-2, with D possibly matching TRBD1 (5 bases). The CDR3 is 16 amino acids. V was trimmed by 5 bases and J by 4 bases, leaving 21 bases between them. Germline-derived CDR1 and CDR2 are SGHRS and YFSETQ. CDR3: CASRRDSGGTSYGYTF. DNA of the CDR3: TGCGCCAGCAGACGAGATAGTGGGGGGACGTCCTATGGCTACACCTTC.

V usage is TRBV20-1 and J usage is TRBJ2-7; 11 bases map to TRBD2. From germline, CDR1 is DFQATT and CDR2 SNEGSKA (reference sequence). The CDR3 consists of 14 residues. V shed 3 bases and J 6 bases; nucleotides not matched to a gene: 7. In nucleotides, the CDR3 is TGCAGTGCTAGGGCTAGCGGGAGGAGATTCGAGCAGTACTTC. The encoded protein is CSARASGRRFEQYF.